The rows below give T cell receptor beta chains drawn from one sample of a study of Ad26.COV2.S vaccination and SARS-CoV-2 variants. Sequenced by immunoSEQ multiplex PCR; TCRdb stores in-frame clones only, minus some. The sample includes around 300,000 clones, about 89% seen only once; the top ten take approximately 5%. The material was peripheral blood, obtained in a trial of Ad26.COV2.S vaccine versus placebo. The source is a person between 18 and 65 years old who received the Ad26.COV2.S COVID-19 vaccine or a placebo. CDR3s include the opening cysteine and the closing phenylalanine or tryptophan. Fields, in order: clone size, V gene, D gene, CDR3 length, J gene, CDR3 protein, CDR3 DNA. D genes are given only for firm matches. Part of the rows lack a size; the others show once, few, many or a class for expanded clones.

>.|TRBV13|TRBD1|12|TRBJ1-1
CASSPRGHEAFF
TGTGCCAGCAGCCCCAGGGGGCACGAAGCTTTCTTT
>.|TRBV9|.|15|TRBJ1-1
CASSAQTGMNTEAFF
TGTGCCAGCAGCGCCCAGACAGGCATGAACACTGAAGCTTTCTTT
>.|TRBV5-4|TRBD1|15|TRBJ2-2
CASRDRVANTGELFF
TGTGCCAGCAGGGACAGGGTAGCGAACACCGGGGAGCTGTTTTTT
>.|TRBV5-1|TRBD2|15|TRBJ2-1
CASRVSSGSYNEQFF
TGCGCCAGCAGGGTGTCTAGCGGGAGTTACAATGAGCAGTTCTTC
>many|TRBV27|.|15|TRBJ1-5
CASSFASYSNQPQHF
TGTGCCAGCAGTTTTGCGAGTTATAGCAATCAGCCCCAGCATTTT
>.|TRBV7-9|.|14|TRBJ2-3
CASSTQDSTDTQYF
TGTGCCAGCAGCACTCAGGACAGCACAGATACGCAGTATTTT
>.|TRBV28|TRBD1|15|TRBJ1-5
CASSAGTGVFQPQHF
TGTGCCAGCAGTGCCGGGACAGGGGTTTTTCAGCCCCAGCATTTT
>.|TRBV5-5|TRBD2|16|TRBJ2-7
CASSLSTSGGAYEQYF
TGTGCCAGCAGCTTGTCGACTAGCGGGGGGGCCTACGAGCAGTACTTC
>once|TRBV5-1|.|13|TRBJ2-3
CASSLGGPDTQYF
TGCGCCAGCAGCTTAGGAGGGCCAGATACGCAGTATTTT
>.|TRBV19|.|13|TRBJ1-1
CASMWGLNTEAFF
TGTGCCAGTATGTGGGGTTTGAACACTGAAGCTTTCTTT
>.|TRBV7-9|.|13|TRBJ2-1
CASSPRTDNEQFF
TGTGCCAGCAGCCCGCGGACGGACAATGAGCAGTTCTTC
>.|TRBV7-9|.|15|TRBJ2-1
CASSLQGGSYNEQFF
TGTGCCAGCAGCCTACAGGGCGGCTCCTACAATGAGCAGTTCTTC
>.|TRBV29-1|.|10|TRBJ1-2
CSVWTDGYTF
TGCAGCGTATGGACAGATGGCTACACCTTC
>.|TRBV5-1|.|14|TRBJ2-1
CASSYDRTYNEQFF
TGCGCCAGCAGCTACGACAGAACCTACAATGAGCAGTTCTTC
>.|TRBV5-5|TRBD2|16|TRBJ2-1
CASSLAGGYSYNEQFF
TGTGCCAGCAGCTTGGCGGGGGGGTACTCCTACAATGAGCAGTTCTTC
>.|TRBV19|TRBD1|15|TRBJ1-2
CASSSRDSSNYGYTF
TGTGCCAGTAGTAGCCGGGACAGCTCTAACTATGGCTACACCTTC
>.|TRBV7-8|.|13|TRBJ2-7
CASSKGGGTEQYF
TGTGCCAGCAGCAAAGGGGGGGGAACCGAGCAGTACTTC
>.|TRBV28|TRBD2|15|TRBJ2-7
CASTGWGGPAYEQYF
TGTGCCAGCACAGGGTGGGGAGGGCCGGCCTACGAGCAGTACTTC
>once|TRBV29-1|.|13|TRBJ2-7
CSVASGTMDEQYF
TGCAGCGTTGCGTCTGGGACAATGGACGAGCAGTACTTC
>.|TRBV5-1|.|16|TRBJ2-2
CASSLSAGWSTGELFF
TGCGCCAGCAGCTTGTCGGCAGGGTGGAGCACCGGGGAGCTGTTTTTT
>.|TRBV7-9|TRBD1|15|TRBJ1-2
CASSSGTGFNYGYTF
TGTGCCAGCAGCTCCGGGACAGGATTTAACTATGGCTACACCTTC
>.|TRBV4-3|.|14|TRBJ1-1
CASSRSAGDTEAFF
TGCGCCAGCAGCCGATCGGCGGGAGACACTGAAGCTTTCTTT
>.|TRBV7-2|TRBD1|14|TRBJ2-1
CASSLADRGYEQFF
TGTGCCAGCAGCTTAGCCGACAGGGGGTATGAGCAGTTCTTC
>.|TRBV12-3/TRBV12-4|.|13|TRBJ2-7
CASSLQQGWEQYF
TGTGCCAGCAGTTTACAACAGGGATGGGAGCAGTACTTC
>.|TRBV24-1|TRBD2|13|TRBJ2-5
CATGLAGVETQYF
TGTGCCACCGGACTAGCGGGAGTGGAGACCCAGTACTTC
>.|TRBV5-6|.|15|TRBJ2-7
CASSLASGQSYEQYF
TGTGCCAGCAGCTTGGCTTCTGGACAGTCCTACGAGCAGTACTTC
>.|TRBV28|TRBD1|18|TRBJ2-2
CASSLFAVAGGRHGELFF
TGTGCCAGCAGTTTATTCGCTGTGGCAGGGGGCCGTCACGGGGAGCTGTTTTTT
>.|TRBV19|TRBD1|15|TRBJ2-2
CASSIETGGSGELFF
TGTGCCAGTAGTATAGAGACAGGGGGGTCCGGGGAGCTGTTTTTT
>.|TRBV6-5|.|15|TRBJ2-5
CASSYSVGVWETQYF
TGTGCCAGCAGTTACTCGGTCGGGGTTTGGGAGACCCAGTACTTC
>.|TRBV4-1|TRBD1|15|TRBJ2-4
CASSRDRGVGDIQYF
TGCGCCAGCAGCCGGGACAGGGGCGTAGGGGACATTCAGTACTTC
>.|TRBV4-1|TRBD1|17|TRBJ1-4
CASSQQTGTGFREKLFF
TGCGCCAGCAGCCAACAGACCGGGACAGGGTTTAGGGAAAAACTGTTTTTT
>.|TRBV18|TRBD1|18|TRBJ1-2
CASSPRGTATGGYYGYTF
TGTGCCAGCTCACCACGGGGGACAGCGACAGGGGGATACTATGGCTACACCTTC
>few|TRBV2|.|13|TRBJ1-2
CASSPGTVYGYTF
TGTGCCAGCAGTCCGGGGACCGTCTATGGCTACACCTTC